This T cell receptor (beta chain) emerged from a study of response to subunit inactivated influenza vaccine. Study-wide results and caveats: Authors suggested few new T cells are recruited by each seasonal influenza vaccination.

Each CDR3 protein is one row after TCRdb ran MiXCR on the RT-PCR reads. The table has more than 700,000 distinct CDR3 sequences, roughly 20% seen once; the top ten hold roughly 10%. For this clonotype: Its target is not known.

V shed 6 bases and J shed 6 bases, with 8 bases lying between them. The CDR3 covers 11 residues. The chain joins TRBV12-3 or TRBV12-4 to TRBJ1-1, with D hard to call. The material was PBMCs from blood, obtained roughly 5 days after vaccination. This clonotype was sampled from a man aged 45 to 65 who received an inactivated influenza vaccine. The CDR3 spells CASRRLAEAFF. Written as DNA, the CDR3 is TGTGCCAGCAGACGGCTCGCTGAAGCTTTCTTT.